Reported below is one T cell receptor beta chain. Its matching antigen is unknown. This sample stems from a study of cytomegalovirus exposure and HLA in healthy donors. The study's findings and limits: In most subjects, TCR beta sequences reportedly gave accurate predictions of HLA-A and HLA-B alleles.

Researchers ran the PCR with 60 Vbeta and 13 Jbeta primers. The repertoire was sequenced with immunoSEQ multiplex PCR; TCRdb's copy has only in-frame clones and lacks some. This sample has approximately 210,000 clones, with about 81% found just once. With V trimmed by 0 bases and J by 1 base, 5 bases remained unmatched. CDR1 and CDR2 (germline): SGHNT, YYREEE (reference sequence). This CDR3 spans 16 amino acids. This chain connects TRBV5-4 to TRBJ2-5, with 8 bases fitting TRBD2. Sequences were obtained from PBMCs. This receptor was obtained from a man in his forties in good health and CMV-seropositive. CDR3 in amino acids: CASSLEASGFQETQYF. The CDR3 nucleotides read TGTGCCAGCAGCTTGGAGGCTAGCGGGTTCCAAGAGACCCAGTACTTC. Full variable domain (rest looked up from reference TRBV5-4 and TRBJ2-5): ETGVTQSPTHLIKTRGQQVTLRCSSQSGHNTVSWYQQALGQGPQFIFQYYREEENGRGNFPPRFSGLQFPNYSSELNVNALELDDSALYLCASSLEASGFQETQYFGPGTRLLVL.